One sample yielded the 19 T cell receptor beta chains listed below, sequenced in a study of blood T cell repertoires in COVID-19. TCRdb's copy holds only in-frame clones and misses some; the assay was immunoSEQ multiplex PCR. The sample lists 300,000 to 400,000 clones, roughly 90% occurring once. Specimen: peripheral blood. All receptors derive from a woman in her seventies with COVID-19, enrolled during active disease.

This chain links TRBV20-1 with TRBJ1-4; a possible D gene is TRBD1 (5 bases). V dropped 5 bases and J dropped 6 bases, with 7 bases sitting between them. Germline loops: CDR1 DFQATT, CDR2 SNEGSKA (reference sequence). The CDR3 consists of 11 residues. The CDR3 here is CSAGTDEKLFF. Written as DNA, the CDR3 is TGCAGTGCTGGGACTGATGAAAAACTGTTTTTT.

The V gene is TRBV10-3, the J gene TRBJ2-2; 7 nucleotides line up with TRBD2. The CDR3 spans 16 residues. V was pared by 7 bases and J by 5 bases, with 13 bases of the junction left unmatched. CDR1 ENHRY and CDR2 SYGVKD come from the germline V gene. CDR3 nucleotides: TGTGCCATCAAATCCGGCGGGGAGGGTGTAACCGGGGAGCTGTTTTTT. It specifies CAIKSGGEGVTGELFF.

The V gene is TRBV7-2, the J gene TRBJ2-3, with 7 bases identical to TRBD2. CDR1 is SGHTA, CDR2 FQGNSA, per germline. This CDR3 has 16 amino acids. Trimming at V came to 5 bases and at J to 4 bases, leaving 12 bases not matched to a gene. DNA of the CDR3: TGTGCCAGCAGCCCCCGGCGGCGCGGGGGTTCAGATACGCAGTATTTT. This sequence encodes CASSPRRRGGSDTQYF.

The V call is TRBV19, the J call TRBJ1-2; TRBD1 aligns across 8 bases. The germline CDR1 and CDR2 sequences are LNHDA and SQIVND (reference sequence). The CDR3 runs 13 residues. The V gene end was trimmed by 5 bases and the J gene end by 4 bases; junction bases not matched to a gene: 3. The CDR3 reads CASSPGTGYGYTF. The CDR3 DNA reads TGTGCCAGTAGTCCCGGGACAGGCTATGGCTACACCTTC.

This clone was counted once. This chain links TRBV19 with TRBJ1-1, with D maybe TRBD1 (5 bases). CDR3 length: 15 residues. The V and J ends lost 1 base and 4 bases respectively, with 13 bases between them. Germline values: CDR1 LNHDA, CDR2 SQIVND (reference sequence). CDR3 coding DNA: TGTGCCAGTAGTATAGGAGCGGGGGGTCCCACTGAAGCTTTCTTT. As protein: CASSIGAGGPTEAFF.

There are a few counts of this clone. The chain uses TRBV27 and TRBJ1-4, with D possibly TRBD1 on 5 matching bases. Germline V gene sequence: CDR1 MNHEY, CDR2 SMNVEV (reference sequence). Trimming stripped 7 bases from V and 1 base from J, with 7 bases between. CDR3 size: 13 residues. CDR3 sequence reads: CASTDRTNEKLFF. DNA for the CDR3: TGTGCCAGCACTGACAGAACTAATGAAAAACTGTTTTTT.

The chain is built from TRBV4-2 and TRBJ1-5, with 8 bases lining up with TRBD1. This CDR3 has 15 residues. The germline CDR1 and CDR2 sequences are LGHNA and YNFKEQ. V was clipped by 4 bases and J by 3 bases; unmatched bases: 5. The CDR3 nucleotides read TGTGCCAGCAGCCGAGGACAGGGCTACAATCAGCCCCAGCATTTT. This sequence encodes CASSRGQGYNQPQHF.

The J gene is TRBJ1-5, the V gene TRBV5-6; a weak D match, TRBD1 (5 bases). The germline V and J ends were trimmed by 4 bases and 2 bases, with 16 bases remaining between them. CDR1 is SGHDT and CDR2 is YYEEEE in the germline V gene. CDR3 length: 16 residues. CDR3 region: CASSPGRGDRNQPQHF. The CDR3 DNA sequence: TGTGCCAGCAGCCCGGGGAGGGGAGATCGCAATCAGCCCCAGCATTTT.

This clone was detected once. This chain uses TRBV27 with TRBJ1-1; 12 bases line up with TRBD1. Trimming at V came to 4 bases and at J to 12 bases, leaving 6 bases not matched to a gene. The CDR3 length is 13 residues. The germline V gene has CDR1 MNHEY and CDR2 SMNVEV (reference sequence). CDR3 bases: TGTGCCAGCAGTTCTCCGGGACAGGGGGCGACTTTCTTT. Protein: CASSSPGQGATFF.

The chain recombines TRBV7-9 with TRBJ2-7, with 7 bases matching TRBD2. The CDR3 contains 15 residues. Trimming removed 2 bases from V and 6 bases from J; junction bases left unmatched: 10. Per the germline V gene, CDR1 is SEHNR and CDR2 is FQNEAQ (reference sequence). CDR3 loop: CASSLLQGEGFEQYF. CDR3 nucleotides: TGTGCCAGCAGCTTACTGCAAGGGGAGGGGTTCGAGCAGTACTTC.

This sequence joins TRBV2 and TRBJ1-1; 7 positions match TRBD1. V was pared by 5 bases and J by 7 bases, with 10 bases of the junction left unmatched. The CDR3 extends over 14 amino acids. Germline V lookup: CDR1 SNHLY, CDR2 FYNNEI. CDR3 amino acids: CASSFTQGELEAFF. The CDR3 DNA sequence: TGTGCCAGCAGTTTTACTCAGGGGGAGCTTGAAGCTTTCTTT. Full variable domain (remainder filled in from reference TRBV2 and TRBJ1-1): EPEVTQTPSHQVTQMGQEVILRCVPISNHLYFYWYRQILGQKVEFLVSFYNNEISEKSEIFDDQFSVERPDGSNFTLKIRSTKLEDSAMYFCASSFTQGELEAFFGQGTRLTVV.

The chain combines TRBV2 with TRBJ1-1; D possibly corresponds to TRBD1 (6 bases). Germline values: CDR1 SNHLY, CDR2 FYNNEI. V lost 7 bases, J lost 4 bases, and 16 bases lay in between. CDR3 size: 14 residues. The CDR3 DNA is TGTGCCAGCACTTCACAGGGAAGCAGCACTGAAGCTTTCTTT. Translated: CASTSQGSSTEAFF. Variable domain in full (rest from reference TRBV2 and TRBJ1-1): EPEVTQTPSHQVTQMGQEVILRCVPISNHLYFYWYRQILGQKVEFLVSFYNNEISEKSEIFDDQFSVERPDGSNFTLKIRSTKLEDSAMYFCASTSQGSSTEAFFGQGTRLTVV.

CDR3 sequence (DNA): TGCAGCGTTGGTTCGGCTTTCTTT. Translation: CSVGSAFF. The V gene is TRBV29-1, the J gene TRBJ1-1, with D uncertain. CDR1 is SQVTM and CDR2 is ANQGSEA in the germline V gene. There are 8 residues in the CDR3. Trimming pared 4 bases from V and 11 bases from J, leaving 5 bases between.

In DNA, the CDR3 is TGTGCCAGCAGTTCAAAGGGACTGGGGAACAATGAGCAGTTCTTC. Encoded protein: CASSSKGLGNNEQFF. The chain has TRBV6-5 and TRBJ2-1; D perhaps matches TRBD2 (6 bases). This CDR3 is built from 15 residues. The V gene's germline CDR1 is MNHEY and CDR2 SVGAGI. Trimming removed 4 bases at V and 5 bases at J, with 15 bases between.

V is TRBV19 and J is TRBJ1-2; TRBD1 aligns across 8 bases. Germline V gives CDR1 LNHDA, CDR2 SQIVND (reference sequence). The CDR3 extends over 14 amino acids. V shed 4 bases, J shed 4 bases, and the junction held 5 bases outside the gene matches. CDR3 coding DNA: TGTGCCAGTAGTACTGACAGGGGAGGCTATGGCTACACCTTC. Its protein product is CASSTDRGGYGYTF.

The V and J genes are TRBV15 and TRBJ1-4; 8 bases are a match to TRBD1. The V and J ends lost 0 bases and 4 bases, in that order; junction bases with no gene match: 7. This CDR3 contains 17 residues. The germline V gene has CDR1 LNHNV and CDR2 YYDKDF (reference sequence). For the CDR3, the DNA is TGTGCCACCAGCAGAGATTGGCGACAGGGGTATAATGAAAAACTGTTTTTT. It translates to CATSRDWRQGYNEKLFF.

The gene calls are TRBV25-1 and TRBJ1-1; D perhaps matches TRBD1 (5 bases). Trimming pared 6 bases from V and 4 bases from J, leaving 15 bases between. CDR1 MGHDK and CDR2 SYGVNS come from the germline V gene. The CDR3 contains 14 residues. The CDR3 protein is CASSPQGMGTEAFF. In DNA form, the CDR3 reads TGTGCCAGCAGCCCGCAGGGCATGGGCACTGAAGCTTTCTTT.

This chain joins TRBV7-5 and TRBJ1-4; the table assigns TRBD1, which was not confirmed against the DNA. TRBV7-5 is noted as a pseudogene. The CDR3 contains 14 residues. As DNA, the CDR3 is TGTGCCAGAAGCTTAGACCCAGTTAATGAAAAACTGTTTTTT. It is translated as CARSLDPVNEKLFF.

The chain couples TRBV2 to TRBJ1-2, with 9 bases fitting TRBD1. The ends lost 6 bases at V and 6 bases at J; junction bases unmatched: 8. Germline V gene sequence: CDR1 SNHLY, CDR2 FYNNEI. The CDR3 consists of 14 residues. The CDR3 is CASRPITGGHGYTF. CDR3 sequence (DNA): TGTGCCAGCAGGCCAATAACAGGGGGCCATGGCTACACCTTC.